This entry concerns a single TCR beta chain. The specificity of this receptor is unknown. No base quality values were provided; no much bigger clone lies one nucleotide off. This entry belongs to a study of CD8+ T cells in alopecia areata (dated by TCRdb to about 2018). A note on the overall study: The treated patients took part in an open-label pilot trial in which moderate-to-severe alopecia areata was treated with oral tofacitinib at 5 to 10 mg twice daily. Tofacitinib was administered for 6 to 18 months, and 6 months of follow-up off drug were then conducted to assess delayed response and recurrence. The SALT score, which quantifies the percentage of affected scalp surface area, was used to measure disease severity in treated patients. High-throughput TCRbeta sequencing was used to examine T cell clonal expansion in alopecia areata in both the C3H/HeJ mouse model and human patients. On the human side, TCRbeta sequencing was run on scalp tissue and on sorted CD4+ and CD8+ peripheral blood T cells from healthy controls and from alopecia areata patients with either patchy or totalis/universalis disease. Biopsies were taken from tofacitinib-treated patients at baseline and at 4 and 24 weeks of treatment, and a later scalp biopsy was taken in several of the tofacitinib-treated patients. Scalp clonality was compared among normal scalp (n=4), patchy alopecia areata scalp (n=8), and alopecia totalis/universalis scalp (n=8). RNA came from the PAXgene miRNA kit for fixed scalp, the miRNeasy kit for PBMCs, and the RNeasy kit for mouse skin. TCRbeta CDR3 regions were amplified by immunoSEQ multiplex PCR with 35 Vbeta forward and 13 Jbeta reverse primers. What the research found in general, with its limitations: Tofacitinib significantly decreased scalp clonality and the number of expanded CD8+ clones among the top 100 scalp clones. Shared TCR sequences between patients were less evident than in mice, which may be partly attributable to HLA diversity in the patient population. Many expanded lesional clones persisted in scalp and blood during tofacitinib treatment, which may partly explain relapse after stopping treatment. Because the treated cohort was small and had only one nonresponder, larger studies are needed to examine links between baseline CD8+ expansion and response. Compared with normal scalp, lesional scalp had higher clonality and more expanded CD8+ clones, particularly in alopecia totalis/universalis, a pattern that suggests antigenic drive. Resident alphabeta T cells in normal human skin are also sequenced, complicating scalp TCR repertoire analysis, unlike mouse skin dominated by gammadelta T cells.

Explained via the paper, the time point label denotes: 24 weeks on oral tofacitinib. The treatment or condition label, read with the paper, signifies: oral pan-JAK inhibitor, 5-10 mg twice daily. Lesional scalp punch biopsies and peripheral blood were collected from alopecia areata patients. After PBMCs were isolated by density centrifugation and stained for CD3, CD4 and CD8, a FACSAria was used to sort CD4+ and CD8+ T cells. Libraries were made using the immunoSEQ multiplex PCR assay. To provide template for TCR sequencing, every sample had RNA extracted and reverse transcribed into cDNA. SuperScript III was used for first-strand cDNA synthesis, primed with a 2:1 mix of oligo-dT and random hexamers. A synthetic immune receptor repertoire was used to gauge amplification bias, and whatever bias remained was removed computationally. The paper's data handling went like this. Raw reads were preprocessed to remove errors, and CDR3 was defined by IMGT conventions from the conserved cysteine to phenylalanine. Clonality was computed by normalizing Shannon entropy by log2 of the number of productive unique TCRs and subtracting the result from 1. Scalp TCRbeta sequences were cross-referenced with sorted blood CD4 and CD8 repertoires so that the CD4 or CD8 identity of scalp clones could be inferred. This immuneACCESS table, as held by TCRdb, lists in-frame sequences with V and J called but not all clones. Of the missing ones, under half trace to an unresolved V gene in checked studies; the others have no known cause. Clonal size and the V and J genes are those of that table, whereas D and trimming came from the DNA. The sample table holds 250,000 to 300,000 clones, of which about 62% were seen once. The biggest ten clones account for around 1.7% of the sample.

This specimen consisted of CD4+ T cells sorted from blood, obtained at week 24, from a patient treated with tofacitinib. This receptor was identified in a human donor with alopecia areata.

For the CDR3, the sequence is CASSSPSQGQGTNEQFF. The nucleotide sequence reads as follows: TGTGCCAGCAGCTCCCCCAGCCAGGGACAGGGAACCAATGAGCAGTTCTTC. The sequence joins TRBV7-2 to TRBJ2-1, with TRBD1 identical over 9 junction bases. The CDR3 holds 17 amino acids from the cysteine to the phenylalanine. Of all the DNA, just the CDR3 is kept, 51 bases in frame from base 1. Trimming removed 4 bases from V and 6 bases from J; the gene matches leave 13 bases unexplained. Taken from the germline V gene, the CDR1 and CDR2 loops are SGHTA and FQGNSA.